This entry describes one TCR beta chain. This clone was seen once. Its antigen remains undetermined. No base quality values were provided; no much bigger clone lies one nucleotide off. This entry is derived from a study of shared clonotypes between healthy human individuals (dated by TCRdb to about 2020). At the level of the whole study: A couple of women and three men aged 18 to 49 years were included in the cohort. To estimate repertoire size and how much clonotype sharing occurs between individuals, the study deeply sequenced the blood TCR repertoires of 4 to 6 healthy adults. Different laboratories and diverse techniques were used to prepare libraries and sequence TCR repertoires, to increase sequencing depth and limit assay-specific biases. Each donor's leukapheresis produced roughly between roughly 0.9 and 9 billion PBMCs. What the authors observed across the whole study: Because the study included only a small number of donors, the genetic and exposure-history diversity represented was limited. Sampling was restricted to blood, and TCR repertoires in tissue are likely to differ from TCR repertoires in blood. Based on pairwise subsampling, the degree of clonotype sharing among donors was expected to be affected by sequencing depth.

Taken from cysteine to phenylalanine, the CDR3 has 16 residues. Only the CDR3 DNA is retained, 48 bases long and in frame from the first base. V has 5 bases trimmed and J has 5 bases trimmed; junction bases matching no gene number 11. Looking up the germline V gene (reference sequence) yields CDR1 MNHEY and CDR2 SMNVEV. Using the deep immunoSEQ assay, TCR CDR3 regions were amplified from genomic DNA by multiplex PCR. Extracted genomic DNA from each cell subset was distributed evenly across all wells of several immunoSEQ 96-well plates, and each plate was treated as a replicate. For unsorted PBMC, each replicate PCR was loaded with about 300 ng genomic DNA, equivalent to roughly 33,000 T cell genomes. Ten immunoSEQ deep assay plates were used to sequence unsorted PBMC genomic DNA. Purified libraries were measured with a Qubit 3.0 fluorometer, size-checked on a Bioanalyzer 2100, and measured again with the KAPA Library Quantification kit. Every immunoSEQ 96-well plate was sequenced on a dedicated single-read 150-cycle Illumina NextSeq 550 flow cell. The study's own analysis went as follows. The immunoSEQ output contained only junctional sequences without quality scores, so filtering could not match that applied to full-length reads. To assign V/J genes and CDR3, sequences were annotated against IMGT germline references using PyIR, a Python wrapper for IgBLAST v1.9. Reads were removed for weak V/J assignments (E-value above 1e-6), missing CDR3, stop codons, out-of-frame junctions, or ambiguous translated residues. V3J clonotypes were defined as sequences sharing an identical inferred V gene, J gene, and CDR3 amino acid sequence. Percentage overlap between repertoires was computed as shared unique clonotypes divided by the size of the smaller repertoire. Repertoire richness was assessed with RTK rarefaction, the Chao1 estimator, and Recon v2.1 estimates of unobserved clonotypes. TCRdb re-hosts the immuneACCESS table, in-frame sequences only. Its copies lack some clones; in the studies checked, an unresolved V gene accounts for under half of them, and the cause for the rest is not known. V and J calls and clone size are given by that table; D and trimming were obtained from the DNA. For this sample the table gives about half a million clones, of which 75% to 85% were detected only once. 10% to 15% of the sample comes from the top ten.

The donors were healthy, HIV-negative adults with no recently reported acute infections or vaccinations. All donors were Caucasian adults living in Nashville, Tennessee, USA. For unsorted samples, roughly 91 million PBMCs were counted, and genomic DNA was extracted using the QIAamp DNA Blood Mini kit. Blood was collected by leukapheresis, and PBMCs were isolated by Ficoll-Histopaque density gradient centrifugation and then cryopreserved in liquid nitrogen vapor phase. The rearranged chain carries TRBV27 and TRBJ1-2, with 10 central nucleotides matching TRBD1. This TCR came from a woman in her thirties or forties in good health. Some clones in this sample may be carry-over from other donors' samples. Specimen: PBMCs. The bases are TGTGCCAGCAGTCTCAGCCGACAGGGGGCGGGGTATGGCTACACCTTC. It encodes CASSLSRQGAGYGYTF.